This TCR beta chain originates from a study of regulatory T cells in long-lasting Graves disease. General study results and limits: Results may be inaccurate due to the small sample size.

As to time point: newly diagnosed GD, antithyroid drugs for less than 3 months. PBMC-extracted RNA yielded the TCR library. Peripheral blood, at about 9 milliliters, went into EDTA tubes. This clonotype occurred a few times. The antigen remains undetermined. Library construction for TCR beta used iRepertoire HTBI primers and Arm-PCR of CDR3 regions. From the multiplex PCR reads, TCRdb called clonotypes with MiXCR, one entry per CDR3 protein. This sample has roughly 440,000 distinct CDR3 sequences, with roughly 17% found just once. There are 14 residues in the CDR3. The V gene lost 6 bases and the J gene lost 5 bases, with 16 bases spanning the gap. These data were also reused for a study on T cells in Graves' hyperthyroidism and ophthalmopathy. That paper states: The study used the HTBI primer set for a first-round RT-PCR of the TCR CDR3. Researchers found most expanded thyroid clonotypes above 0.001 in blood as well.

The chain combines TRBV12-3 or TRBV12-4 with TRBJ1-2, with D tentatively TRBD1 (6 bases). The sample here was peripheral blood mononuclear cells (PBMCs), taken at new diagnosis, from a patient treated with antithyroid drugs. The clonotype originates from a woman under 30 with Graves disease. DNA of the CDR3: TGTGCCAGCAGCCCCGTACCGGGGGCTTATGGCTACACCTTC. Translating gives CASSPVPGAYGYTF.